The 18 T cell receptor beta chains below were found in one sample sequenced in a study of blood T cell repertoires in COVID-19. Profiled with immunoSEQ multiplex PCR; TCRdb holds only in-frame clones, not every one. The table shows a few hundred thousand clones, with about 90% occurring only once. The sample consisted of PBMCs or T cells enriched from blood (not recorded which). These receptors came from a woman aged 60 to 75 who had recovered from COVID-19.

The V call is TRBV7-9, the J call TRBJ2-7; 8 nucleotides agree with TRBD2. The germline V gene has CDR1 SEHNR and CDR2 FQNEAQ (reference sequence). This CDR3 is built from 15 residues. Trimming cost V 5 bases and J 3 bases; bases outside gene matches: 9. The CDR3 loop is CASSHILAGRYEQYF. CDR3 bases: TGTGCCAGCAGCCATATCTTAGCGGGGCGCTACGAGCAGTACTTC.

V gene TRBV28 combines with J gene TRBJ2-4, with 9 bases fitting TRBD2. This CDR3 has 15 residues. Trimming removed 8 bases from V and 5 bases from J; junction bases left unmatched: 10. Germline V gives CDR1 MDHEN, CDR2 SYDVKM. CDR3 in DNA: TGTGCCAGCTTCGCCCGGGTAGCGGGGGAAAACATTCAGTACTTC. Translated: CASFARVAGENIQYF.

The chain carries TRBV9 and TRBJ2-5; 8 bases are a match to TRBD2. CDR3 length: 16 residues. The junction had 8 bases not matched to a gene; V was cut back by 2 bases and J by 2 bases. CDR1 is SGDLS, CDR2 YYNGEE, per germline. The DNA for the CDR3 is TGTGCCAGCAGCGTTAGCACGGGACTAGTACAAGAGACCCAGTACTTC. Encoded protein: CASSVSTGLVQETQYF.

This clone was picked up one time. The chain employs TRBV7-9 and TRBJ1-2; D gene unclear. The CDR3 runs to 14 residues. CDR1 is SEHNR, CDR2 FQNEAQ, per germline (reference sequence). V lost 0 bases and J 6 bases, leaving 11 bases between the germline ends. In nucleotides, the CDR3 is TGTGCCAGCAGCTTAGCCCCCACAGTTCATGGCTACACCTTC. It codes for CASSLAPTVHGYTF.

CDR3 protein: CSVSRTGTGTEAFF. The CDR3 DNA follows: TGCAGCGTCTCTAGGACAGGGACAGGTACTGAAGCTTTCTTT. The rearrangement joins TRBV29-1 to TRBJ1-1; 8 positions match TRBD1. The CDR3 sequence is 14 residues long. CDR1 and CDR2 from the germline V gene are SQVTM and ANQGSEA. J lost 5 bases, V lost 6 bases, and 11 bases had no gene match.

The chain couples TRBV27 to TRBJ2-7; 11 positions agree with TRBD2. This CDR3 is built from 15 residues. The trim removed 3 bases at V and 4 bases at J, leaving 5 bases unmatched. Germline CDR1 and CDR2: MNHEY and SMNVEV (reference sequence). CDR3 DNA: TGTGCCAGCAGTTTGATAGCGGGAGGGCCGTACGAGCAGTACTTC. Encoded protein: CASSLIAGGPYEQYF.

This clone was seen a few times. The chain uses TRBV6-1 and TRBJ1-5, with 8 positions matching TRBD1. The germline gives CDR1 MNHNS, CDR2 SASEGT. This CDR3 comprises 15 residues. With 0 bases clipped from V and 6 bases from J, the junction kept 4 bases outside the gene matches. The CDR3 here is CASSEAADRAQPQHF. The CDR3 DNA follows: TGTGCCAGCAGTGAAGCAGCGGACAGGGCTCAGCCCCAGCATTTT.

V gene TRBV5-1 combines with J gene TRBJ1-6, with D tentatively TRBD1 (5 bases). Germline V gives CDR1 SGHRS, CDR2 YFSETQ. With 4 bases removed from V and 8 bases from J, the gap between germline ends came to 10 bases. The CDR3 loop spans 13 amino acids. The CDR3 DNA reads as TGCGCCAGCAGCCGGTCGGGGGATTCACCCCTCCACTTT. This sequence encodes CASSRSGDSPLHF.

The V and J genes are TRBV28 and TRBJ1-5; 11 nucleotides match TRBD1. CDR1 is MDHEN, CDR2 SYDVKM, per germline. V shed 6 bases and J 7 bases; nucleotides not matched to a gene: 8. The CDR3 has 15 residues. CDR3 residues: CASSRTGTGGQPQHF. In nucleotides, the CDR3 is TGTGCCAGCAGCCGAACCGGGACAGGGGGGCAGCCCCAGCATTTT.

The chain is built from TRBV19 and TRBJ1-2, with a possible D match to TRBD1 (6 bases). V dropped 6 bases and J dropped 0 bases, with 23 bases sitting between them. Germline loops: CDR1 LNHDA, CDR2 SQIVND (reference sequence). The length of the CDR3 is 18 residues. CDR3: CASSSPTGIFGANYGYTF. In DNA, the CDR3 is TGTGCCAGTAGCTCCCCAACAGGGATCTTTGGGGCTAACTATGGCTACACCTTC.

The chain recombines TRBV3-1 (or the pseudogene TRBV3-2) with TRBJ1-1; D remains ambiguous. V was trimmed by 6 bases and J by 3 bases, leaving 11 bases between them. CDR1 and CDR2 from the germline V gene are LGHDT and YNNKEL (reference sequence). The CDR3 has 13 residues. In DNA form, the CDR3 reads TGTGCCAGCAGAACCACCGGTGACACTGAAGCTTTCTTT. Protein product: CASRTTGDTEAFF.

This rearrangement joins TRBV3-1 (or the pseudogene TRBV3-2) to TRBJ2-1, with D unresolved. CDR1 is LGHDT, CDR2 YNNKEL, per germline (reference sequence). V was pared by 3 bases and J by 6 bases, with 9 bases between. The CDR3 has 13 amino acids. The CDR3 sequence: CASSHRRINEQFF. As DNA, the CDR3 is TGTGCCAGCAGCCACCGCAGGATCAATGAGCAGTTCTTC.

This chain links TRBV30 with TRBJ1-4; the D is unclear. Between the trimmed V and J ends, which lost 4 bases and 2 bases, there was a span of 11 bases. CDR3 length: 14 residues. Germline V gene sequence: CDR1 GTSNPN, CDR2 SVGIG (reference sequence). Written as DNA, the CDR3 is TGTGCCTGGACCCGTATGAGTACTAATGAAAAACTGTTTTTT. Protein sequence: CAWTRMSTNEKLFF.

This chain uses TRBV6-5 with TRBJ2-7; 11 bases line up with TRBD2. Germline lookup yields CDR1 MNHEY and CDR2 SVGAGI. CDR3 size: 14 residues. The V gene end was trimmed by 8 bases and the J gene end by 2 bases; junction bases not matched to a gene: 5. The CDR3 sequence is CASSILAGAYEQYF. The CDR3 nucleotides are TGTGCCAGCTCCATACTAGCGGGAGCCTACGAGCAGTACTTC.

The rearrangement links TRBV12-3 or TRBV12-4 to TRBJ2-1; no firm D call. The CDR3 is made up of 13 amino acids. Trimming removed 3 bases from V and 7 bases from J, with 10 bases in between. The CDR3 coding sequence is TGTGCCAGCAGTTTCACAGAAGCTAATGAGCAGTTCTTC. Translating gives CASSFTEANEQFF.

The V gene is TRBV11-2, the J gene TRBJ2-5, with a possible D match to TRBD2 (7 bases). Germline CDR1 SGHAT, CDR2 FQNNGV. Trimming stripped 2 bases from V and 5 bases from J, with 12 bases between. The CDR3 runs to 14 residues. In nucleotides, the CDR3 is TGTGCCAGCAGCTTACCGGGGGGCTCGGAGACCCAGTACTTC. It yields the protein CASSLPGGSETQYF. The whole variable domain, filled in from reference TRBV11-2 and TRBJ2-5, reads EAGVAQSPRYKIIEKRQSVAFWCNPISGHATLYWYQQILGQGPKLLIQFQNNGVVDDSQLPKDRFSAERLKGVDSTLKIQPAKLEDSAVYLCASSLPGGSETQYFGPGTRLLVL.

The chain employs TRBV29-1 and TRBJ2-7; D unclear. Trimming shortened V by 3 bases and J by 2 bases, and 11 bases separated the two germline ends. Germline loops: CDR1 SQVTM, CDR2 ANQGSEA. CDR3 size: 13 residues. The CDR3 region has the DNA TGCAGCGTTGAGGCAGACTGGCCCTACGAGCAGTACTTC. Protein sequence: CSVEADWPYEQYF.

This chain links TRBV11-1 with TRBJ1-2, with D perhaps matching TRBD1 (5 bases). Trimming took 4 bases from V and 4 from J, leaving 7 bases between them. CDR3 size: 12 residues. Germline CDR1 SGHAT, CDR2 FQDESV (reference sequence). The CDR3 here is CASSWGGYGYTF. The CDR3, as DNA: TGTGCCAGCAGCTGGGGCGGCTATGGCTACACCTTC.